This TCR beta chain is from a study of blood T cells in healthy people across ages. Study outcomes and limitations: Total diversity from one million sequenced T cells was likely underestimated.

A second PCR, run for roughly 7 to 11 cycles, used a sample-barcoded 5' primer plus a J-beta primer mix. Each cDNA molecule carried a tag from a template-switch adaptor that contained 12 random nucleotides. TCRdb processed the 5' RACE reads anew with MiXCR; each CDR3 protein has one entry. The sample shows fewer than 900,000 distinct CDR3 sequences, approximately 49% of them seen only once. The CDR3 consists of 14 residues. The V gene's germline CDR1 is SGHTA and CDR2 FQGNSA. V lost 5 bases and J lost 0, with 8 bases in between. Those donating, healthy Caucasian individuals from Russia, were aged roughly 6 to 95. A remark on this clonotype: The antigen remains undetermined.

The specimen sequenced was blood. This TCR derives from a woman aged 60 to 75 in good health. The J gene is TRBJ2-4, the V gene TRBV7-2, with D unresolved. CDR3 residues: CASSVDLAKNIQYF. The CDR3 DNA sequence: TGTGCCAGCAGCGTAGACCTAGCCAAAAACATTCAGTACTTC.